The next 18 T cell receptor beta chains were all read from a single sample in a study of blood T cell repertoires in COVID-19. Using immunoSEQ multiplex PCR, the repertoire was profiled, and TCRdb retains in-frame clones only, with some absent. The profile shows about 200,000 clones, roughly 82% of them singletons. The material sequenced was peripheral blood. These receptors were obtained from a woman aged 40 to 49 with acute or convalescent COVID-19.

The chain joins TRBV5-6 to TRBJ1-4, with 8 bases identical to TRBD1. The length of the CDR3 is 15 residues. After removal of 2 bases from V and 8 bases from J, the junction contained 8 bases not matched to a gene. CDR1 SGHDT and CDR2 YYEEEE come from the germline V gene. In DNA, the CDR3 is TGTGCCAGCAGCTTCCTCGGACAGGGCAGGGAAAAACTGTTTTTT. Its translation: CASSFLGQGREKLFF.

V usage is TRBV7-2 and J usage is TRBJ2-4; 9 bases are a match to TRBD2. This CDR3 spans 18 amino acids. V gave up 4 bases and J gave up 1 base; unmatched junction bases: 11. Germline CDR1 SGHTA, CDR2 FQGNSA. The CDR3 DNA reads TGTGCCAGCAGCTCCCACGGGGTAGCGGGGGTCGCCAAAAACATTCAGTACTTC. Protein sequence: CASSSHGVAGVAKNIQYF.

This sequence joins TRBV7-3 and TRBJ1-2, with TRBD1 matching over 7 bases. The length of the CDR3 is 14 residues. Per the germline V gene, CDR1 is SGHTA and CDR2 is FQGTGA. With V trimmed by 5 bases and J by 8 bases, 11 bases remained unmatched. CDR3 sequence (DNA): TGTGCCAGCAGCGACCGTCCCAGGGGGTACGGCTACACCTTC. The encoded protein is CASSDRPRGYGYTF.

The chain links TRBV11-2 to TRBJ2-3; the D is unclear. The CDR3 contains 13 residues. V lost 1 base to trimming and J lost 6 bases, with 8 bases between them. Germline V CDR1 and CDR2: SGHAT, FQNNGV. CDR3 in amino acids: CASSLVPRDTQYF. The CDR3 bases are TGTGCCAGCAGCTTAGTGCCACGGGATACGCAGTATTTT.

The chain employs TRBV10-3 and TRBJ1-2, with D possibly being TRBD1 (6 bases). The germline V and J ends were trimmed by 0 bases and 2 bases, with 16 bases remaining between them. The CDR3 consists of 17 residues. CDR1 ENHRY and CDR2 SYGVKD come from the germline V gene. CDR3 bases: TGTGCCATCAGTGAGTCAACCGGGACAAAAGGGAACTATGGCTACACCTTC. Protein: CAISESTGTKGNYGYTF.

In DNA, the CDR3 is TGTGCCAGCTCACCGCCGACAGGGGGTGTCTATGGCTACACCTTC. The encoded protein is CASSPPTGGVYGYTF. The V call is TRBV18, the J call TRBJ1-2; 9 bases map to TRBD1. V lost 3 bases and J lost 4; bases outside the gene matches: 6. This CDR3 spans 15 amino acids. The germline V gene has CDR1 KGHSH and CDR2 LQKENI.

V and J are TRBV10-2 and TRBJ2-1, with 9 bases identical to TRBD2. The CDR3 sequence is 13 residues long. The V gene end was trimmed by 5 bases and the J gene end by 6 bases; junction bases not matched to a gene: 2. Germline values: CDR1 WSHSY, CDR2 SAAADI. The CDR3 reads CASSMGLANEQFF. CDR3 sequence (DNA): TGCGCCAGCAGTATGGGACTAGCCAATGAGCAGTTCTTC.

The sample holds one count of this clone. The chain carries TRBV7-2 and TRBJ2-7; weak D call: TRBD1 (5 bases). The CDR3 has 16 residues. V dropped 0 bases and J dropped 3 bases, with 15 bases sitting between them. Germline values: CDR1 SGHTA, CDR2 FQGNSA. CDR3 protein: CASSLARVGQGYEQYF. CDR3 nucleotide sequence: TGTGCCAGCAGCTTAGCGCGAGTCGGGCAGGGCTACGAGCAGTACTTC.

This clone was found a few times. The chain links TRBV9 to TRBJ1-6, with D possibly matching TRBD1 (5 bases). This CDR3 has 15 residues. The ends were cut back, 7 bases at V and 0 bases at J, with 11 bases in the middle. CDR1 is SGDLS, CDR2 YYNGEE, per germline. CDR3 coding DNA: TGTGCCAGCGCCTTGGGGGGCTCCTATAATTCACCCCTCCACTTT. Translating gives CASALGGSYNSPLHF.

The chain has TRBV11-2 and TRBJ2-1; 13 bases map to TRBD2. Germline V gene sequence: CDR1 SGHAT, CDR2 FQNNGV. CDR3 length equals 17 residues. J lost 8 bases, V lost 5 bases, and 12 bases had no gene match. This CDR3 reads CASSKRTSGRPADEQFF. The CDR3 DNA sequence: TGTGCCAGCAGCAAAAGGACTAGCGGGAGACCTGCGGATGAGCAGTTCTTC.

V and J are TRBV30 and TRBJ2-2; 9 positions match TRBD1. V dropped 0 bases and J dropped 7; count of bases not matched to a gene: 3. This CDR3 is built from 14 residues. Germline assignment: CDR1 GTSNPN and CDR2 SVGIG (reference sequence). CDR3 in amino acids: CAWSVQGAGGELFF. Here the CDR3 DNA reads TGTGCCTGGAGTGTACAGGGGGCTGGCGGGGAGCTGTTTTTT.

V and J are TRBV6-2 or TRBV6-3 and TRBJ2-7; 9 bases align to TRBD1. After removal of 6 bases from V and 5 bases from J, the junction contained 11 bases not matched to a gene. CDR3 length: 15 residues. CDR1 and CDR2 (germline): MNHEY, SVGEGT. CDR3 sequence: CASSRGQGTYNEQYF. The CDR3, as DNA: TGTGCCAGCAGCCGAGGACAGGGGACGTACAACGAGCAGTACTTC.

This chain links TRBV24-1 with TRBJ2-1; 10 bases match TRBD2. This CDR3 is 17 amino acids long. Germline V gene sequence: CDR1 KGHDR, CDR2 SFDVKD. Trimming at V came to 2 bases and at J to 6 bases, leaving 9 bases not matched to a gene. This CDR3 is CATSDSQLAGNANEQFF. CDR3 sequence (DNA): TGTGCCACCAGTGATTCACAACTAGCGGGAAACGCCAATGAGCAGTTCTTC.

In DNA, the CDR3 is TGTGCCAGCAGCTCAGGGCGGGGGAACACTGAAGCTTTCTTT. Protein product: CASSSGRGNTEAFF. This sequence joins TRBV11-2 and TRBJ1-1, with D maybe TRBD1 (5 bases). CDR3 length: 14 amino acids. Per germline, CDR1 SGHAT and CDR2 FQNNGV. With 4 bases removed from V and 1 base from J, the gap between germline ends came to 10 bases. Full variable domain (remainder filled in from reference TRBV11-2 and TRBJ1-1): EAGVAQSPRYKIIEKRQSVAFWCNPISGHATLYWYQQILGQGPKLLIQFQNNGVVDDSQLPKDRFSAERLKGVDSTLKIQPAKLEDSAVYLCASSSGRGNTEAFFGQGTRLTVV.

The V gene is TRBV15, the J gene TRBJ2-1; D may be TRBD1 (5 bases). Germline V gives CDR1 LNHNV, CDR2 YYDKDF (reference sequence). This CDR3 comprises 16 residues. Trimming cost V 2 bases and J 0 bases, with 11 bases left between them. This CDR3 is CATSRTTDLSYNEQFF. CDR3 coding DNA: TGTGCCACCAGCAGAACGACAGACCTCTCCTACAATGAGCAGTTCTTC.

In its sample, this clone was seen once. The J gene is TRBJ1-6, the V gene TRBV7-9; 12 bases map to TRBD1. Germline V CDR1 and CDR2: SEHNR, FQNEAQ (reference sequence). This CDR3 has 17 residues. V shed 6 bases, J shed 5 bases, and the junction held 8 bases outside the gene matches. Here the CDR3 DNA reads TGTGCCAGCAGTCGTCCGGGACAGGGGGCGCATAATTCACCCCTCCACTTT. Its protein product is CASSRPGQGAHNSPLHF. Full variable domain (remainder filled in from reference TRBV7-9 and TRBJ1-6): DTGVSQNPRHKITKRGQNVTFRCDPISEHNRLYWYRQTLGQGPEFLTYFQNEAQLEKSRLLSDRFSAERPKGSFSTLEIQRTEQGDSAMYLCASSRPGQGAHNSPLHFGNGTRLTVT.

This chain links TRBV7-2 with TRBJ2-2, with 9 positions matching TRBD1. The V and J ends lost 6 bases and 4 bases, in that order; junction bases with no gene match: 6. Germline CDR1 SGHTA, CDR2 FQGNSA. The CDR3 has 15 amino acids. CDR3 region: CASSPLTGGTGELFF. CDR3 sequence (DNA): TGTGCCAGCAGTCCCCTGACAGGGGGCACCGGGGAGCTGTTTTTT.

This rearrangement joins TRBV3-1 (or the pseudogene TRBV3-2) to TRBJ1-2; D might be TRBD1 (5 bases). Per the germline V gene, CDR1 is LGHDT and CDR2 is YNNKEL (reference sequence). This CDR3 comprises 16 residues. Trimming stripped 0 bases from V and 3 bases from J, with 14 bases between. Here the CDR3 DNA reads TGTGCCAGCAGCCAAGAGGGGCACAGACAAGACTATGGCTACACCTTC. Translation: CASSQEGHRQDYGYTF.